The 24 T cell receptor beta chains reported below all come from one sample, sequenced in a study of lymphopenia after photon versus proton radiotherapy. Produced via immunoSEQ multiplex PCR; TCRdb's table is partial and in-frame only. The top ten hold approximately 6.6% of the sample, which has fewer than 35,000 clones, about 88% seen once. The sample consisted of peripheral blood, taken from a patient treated with proton-based radiotherapy. The receptors were gathered from a woman in her 70s with pancreatic cancer. Some clones in this sample may be carry-over from other donors' samples.

The chain is built from TRBV19 and TRBJ2-7; TRBD2 is a possible D gene (5 bases). V lost 3 bases, J lost 3 bases, and 12 bases lay in between. CDR3 size: 14 residues. The germline V gene encodes CDR1 LNHDA and CDR2 SQIVND (reference sequence). CDR3 sequence: CASSIGRLNYEQYF. CDR3 sequence (DNA): TGTGCCAGTAGTATCGGGCGACTAAACTACGAGCAGTACTTC.

This chain links TRBV6-4 with TRBJ2-3; TRBD1 matches at 8 bases. V shed 5 bases and J 5 bases; nucleotides not matched to a gene: 6. This CDR3 is built from 14 residues. Germline CDR1 MRHNA, CDR2 SNTAGT. The CDR3 bases are TGTGCCAGCAGTAGCCAGGGGGCTGGAGATACGCAGTATTTT. Protein sequence: CASSSQGAGDTQYF.

The J gene is TRBJ1-2, the V gene TRBV7-2; D gene ambiguous. Trimming left V 0 bases short and J 3 bases short, with 5 bases between. CDR3 size: 13 residues. Germline V gives CDR1 SGHTA, CDR2 FQGNSA. The CDR3: CASSLALDYGYTF. CDR3 nucleotide sequence: TGTGCCAGCAGCTTAGCGCTCGACTATGGCTACACCTTC.

The chain links TRBV11-2 to TRBJ2-1; 9 bases are shared with TRBD1. CDR1 is SGHAT, CDR2 FQNNGV, per germline. V trimming: 0 bases; J trimming: 4 bases; junction bases outside the gene matches: 7. This CDR3 spans 17 amino acids. This chain's CDR3 is CASSLDLGTGTYNEQFF. The CDR3 DNA reads TGTGCCAGCAGCTTAGACCTGGGGACAGGGACATACAATGAGCAGTTCTTC.

The rearrangement links TRBV5-6 to TRBJ2-2; TRBD1 is a possible D gene (6 bases). CDR1 is SGHDT and CDR2 is YYEEEE in the germline V gene. This CDR3 spans 15 amino acids. Trimming removed 0 bases at V and 7 bases at J, with 13 bases between. The CDR3 loop is CASSLVQGQGGELFF. The CDR3 nucleotides read TGTGCCAGCAGCTTGGTCCAGGGGCAGGGCGGGGAGCTGTTTTTT.

The chain is built from TRBV30 and TRBJ2-2; 8 bases line up with TRBD2. Germline V gene data show CDR1 as GTSNPN and CDR2 as SVGIG (reference sequence). CDR3 length: 14 amino acids. Trimming removed 4 bases from V and 4 bases from J; junction bases left unmatched: 5. The CDR3 DNA sequence: TGTGCCTGGACCGCCGGGACTAGCACCGGGGAGCTGTTTTTT. Translated, it gives CAWTAGTSTGELFF.

The rearrangement links TRBV25-1 to TRBJ2-3; D unresolved. CDR3 size: 13 residues. V was cut by 5 bases and J by 4 bases, with 10 bases left in between. Germline CDR1 and CDR2: MGHDK and SYGVNS. The CDR3 is CASSPTHPDTQYF. CDR3 nucleotide sequence: TGTGCCAGCAGTCCGACCCATCCAGATACGCAGTATTTT.

The J gene is TRBJ2-7, the V gene TRBV21-1; the table's D gene call, TRBD2, was not cross checked with the DNA. TRBV21-1 is termed a pseudogene. The CDR3 runs 16 residues. In DNA, the CDR3 is TGTGCCAGCAGCAAAGACCGGAGACTCAGTCGGGACGAGCAGTACTTC. This sequence encodes CASSKDRRLSRDEQYF.

This chain joins TRBV5-4 and TRBJ2-5; D is ambiguous. V was clipped by 0 bases and J by 2 bases, with 8 bases between them. This CDR3 comprises 14 residues. Looked up from germline, CDR1 is SGHNT and CDR2 is YYREEE (reference sequence). Here the CDR3 DNA reads TGTGCCAGCAGCTTGGGTTACAGTCAAGAGACCCAGTACTTC. Protein: CASSLGYSQETQYF.

The chain employs TRBV5-6 and TRBJ2-7, with 10 positions matching TRBD2. The V gene end was trimmed by 2 bases and the J gene end by 5 bases; junction bases not matched to a gene: 10. This CDR3 spans 16 amino acids. Germline CDR1 is SGHDT and CDR2 is YYEEEE. The CDR3 DNA reads TGTGCCAGCAGCTTAGTAAAAGCGGGAGGGCCTGACGAGCAGTACTTC. It is translated as CASSLVKAGGPDEQYF.

The gene calls are TRBV19 and TRBJ2-7; D is possibly TRBD1 (6 bases). CDR1 is LNHDA and CDR2 is SQIVND in the germline V gene (reference sequence). V gave up 4 bases and J gave up 2 bases, with 18 bases separating them. The length of the CDR3 is 16 residues. The CDR3 here is CASSTLPGQFPYEQYF. The CDR3 DNA reads as TGTGCCAGTAGTACCCTTCCAGGACAGTTCCCCTACGAGCAGTACTTC.

The rearrangement links TRBV28 to TRBJ1-6, with 11 bases that match TRBD1. Germline V lookup: CDR1 MDHEN, CDR2 SYDVKM. V was clipped by 4 bases and J by 9 bases; unmatched bases: 5. The CDR3 runs to 15 residues. CDR3 DNA: TGTGCCAGCAGTTCTAGGGACAGGGGGTTTTCACCCCTCCACTTT. It is translated as CASSSRDRGFSPLHF.

The V gene is TRBV6-4, the J gene TRBJ1-2; a possible D gene is TRBD1 (5 bases). Germline-derived CDR1 and CDR2 are MRHNA and SNTAGT. With 0 bases removed from V and 3 bases from J, the gap between germline ends came to 8 bases. The CDR3 has 14 residues. Here the CDR3 DNA reads TGTGCCAGCAGTGACTCGGGGGGATACTATGGCTACACCTTC. It codes for CASSDSGGYYGYTF.

The chain's CDR3 is CASSKSTAGNGQYF. The CDR3 DNA follows: TGTGCCAGCAGCAAGTCGACGGCGGGGAATGGCCAGTACTTC. The rearrangement joins TRBV7-8 to TRBJ2-5, with D possibly being TRBD2 (6 bases). In germline, CDR1 is SGHVS, CDR2 FQNEAQ. The CDR3 sequence is 14 residues long. V lost 5 bases, J lost 10 bases, and 20 bases lay in between. The complete variable domain, with remaining parts taken from reference TRBV7-8 and TRBJ2-5, reads GAGVSQSPRYKVAKRGQDVALRCDPISGHVSLFWYQQALGQGPEFLTYFQNEAQLDKSGLPSDRFFAERPEGSVSTLKIQRTQQEDSAVYLCASSKSTAGNGQYFGPGTRLLVL.

The chain is built from TRBV11-2 and TRBJ2-5; no definite D call. The CDR3 consists of 13 residues. V was trimmed by 3 bases and J by 2 bases, leaving 7 bases between them. Germline assignment: CDR1 SGHAT and CDR2 FQNNGV. The CDR3 bases are TGTGCCAGCAGCTTGGGAACTCAAGAGACCCAGTACTTC. Translation gives CASSLGTQETQYF.

This CDR3 reads CASSSSTSGSTDTQYF. CDR3 coding DNA: TGCGCCAGCAGCTCCTCGACTAGCGGGAGTACAGATACGCAGTATTTT. The chain couples TRBV5-1 to TRBJ2-3; 12 bases line up with TRBD2. Germline V gene sequence: CDR1 SGHRS, CDR2 YFSETQ. The CDR3 totals 16 residues. Trimming at V came to 3 bases and at J to 3 bases, leaving 5 bases not matched to a gene.

The rearrangement joins TRBV5-1 to TRBJ2-5; maybe TRBD1 (5 bases). The CDR3 loop spans 15 amino acids. Germline V lookup: CDR1 SGHRS, CDR2 YFSETQ. Deletions cut 1 base from V and 1 base from J, with 11 bases between. CDR3 DNA: TGCGCCAGCAGCTTGAACACAGGTTCCCAAGAGACCCAGTACTTC. This codes for CASSLNTGSQETQYF.

The gene calls are TRBV18 and TRBJ1-5; D is possibly TRBD1 (5 bases). This CDR3 is 15 amino acids long. V was shortened by 5 bases and J by 5 bases, with 16 bases between the two germline ends. CDR1 is KGHSH, CDR2 LQKENI, per germline. The CDR3 nucleotides read TGTGCCAGCTCAGCCGGGGCCTCTTGGGATCAGCCCCAGCATTTT. Protein: CASSAGASWDQPQHF.

V is TRBV21-1 and J is TRBJ2-1; the table's TRBD2 call for D was not verified on the DNA. TRBV21-1 is a pseudogene segment. The CDR3 totals 16 residues. The CDR3 here is CASTLGEGLHLVEQFF. The DNA for the CDR3 is TGTGCCAGCACCCTCGGAGAGGGACTCCACCTTGTTGAGCAGTTCTTC.

This clone was counted once. The chain uses TRBV2 and TRBJ2-5; TRBD2 agrees at 10 bases. Germline values: CDR1 SNHLY, CDR2 FYNNEI. This CDR3 is built from 14 residues. J lost 4 bases, V lost 1 base, and 0 bases had no gene match. CDR3 amino acids: CASSEGLAGETQYF. CDR3 coding DNA: TGTGCCAGCAGTGAAGGACTAGCGGGAGAGACCCAGTACTTC. The whole variable domain, filled in from reference TRBV2 and TRBJ2-5, reads EPEVTQTPSHQVTQMGQEVILRCVPISNHLYFYWYRQILGQKVEFLVSFYNNEISEKSEIFDDQFSVERPDGSNFTLKIRSTKLEDSAMYFCASSEGLAGETQYFGPGTRLLVL.

The rearrangement links TRBV12-5 to TRBJ2-5; perhaps TRBD1 as D (5 bases). In germline, CDR1 is LGHNT, CDR2 FRNRAP. Trimming pared 4 bases from V and 0 bases from J, leaving 21 bases between. The CDR3 spans 18 residues. This chain's CDR3 is CASGYRTQKLPDQETQYF. Here the CDR3 DNA reads TGTGCTAGTGGTTACAGGACGCAAAAATTACCTGACCAAGAGACCCAGTACTTC. The entire variable domain, with the rest obtained from reference TRBV12-5 and TRBJ2-5, is as follows: DARVTQTPRHKVTEMGQEVTMRCQPILGHNTVFWYRQTMMQGLELLAYFRNRAPLDDSGMPKDRFSAEMPDATLATLKIQPSEPRDSAVYFCASGYRTQKLPDQETQYFGPGTRLLVL.

This clone has just a few counts. In nucleotides, the CDR3 is TGCGCCAGCAGCCTGAGAGGCGTGGGCCCTAGCTCAGATACGCAGTATTTT. Its protein product is CASSLRGVGPSSDTQYF. The V call is TRBV5-1, the J call TRBJ2-3; a weak D match, TRBD2 (5 bases). V gave up 4 bases and J gave up 4 bases, with 22 bases separating them. The germline CDR1 and CDR2 sequences are SGHRS and YFSETQ. The CDR3 runs 17 residues.

In this sample, this clone turned up once. The chain joins TRBV19 to TRBJ2-5; 9 bases are shared with TRBD2. Germline CDR1 is LNHDA and CDR2 is SQIVND (reference sequence). The CDR3 sequence is 16 residues long. The V gene end was trimmed by 5 bases and the J gene end by 4 bases; junction bases not matched to a gene: 11. CDR3 sequence (DNA): TGTGCCAGTAGTCGCCGGTTAGCGGGAGTTTCAGAGACCCAGTACTTC. Protein product: CASSRRLAGVSETQYF.

The V and J genes are TRBV28 and TRBJ2-7; a possible D gene is TRBD2 (6 bases). The CDR3 sequence is 15 residues long. The germline V gene has CDR1 MDHEN and CDR2 SYDVKM. V was trimmed by 1 base and J by 8 bases, leaving 18 bases between them. For the CDR3, the DNA is TGTGCCAGCAGTTTATCGGAGGGAGCCCCCGGGCAGCAGTACTTC. Amino acid sequence: CASSLSEGAPGQQYF.